This T cell receptor (beta chain) was observed in a study of cytomegalovirus exposure and HLA in healthy donors. Concerning this clone itself: Its antigen remains unknown.

CDR3 length: 13 amino acids. The germline V and J ends were trimmed by 0 bases and 7 bases, with 10 bases remaining between them. Germline loops: CDR1 KGHSY, CDR2 FQNENV. Both 60 Vbeta primers and 13 Jbeta primers went into the PCR. Only in-frame clones appear in the TCRdb table, and some are missing; sequencing was by immunoSEQ multiplex PCR. This table has about 160,000 clones, over 80% appearing once. Study-wide findings and caveats: A later analysis, which compared TCR beta chains of equal frequency, found the HLA-associated ones more clonally expanded.

The receptor was isolated from a woman aged 18 to 35 in good health and CMV-seronegative. The chain couples TRBV16 to TRBJ2-7, with D hard to call. Sequenced input: PBMCs. CDR3 residues: CASSQSGTWEQYF. DNA of the CDR3: TGTGCCAGCAGCCAATCGGGCACGTGGGAGCAGTACTTC.